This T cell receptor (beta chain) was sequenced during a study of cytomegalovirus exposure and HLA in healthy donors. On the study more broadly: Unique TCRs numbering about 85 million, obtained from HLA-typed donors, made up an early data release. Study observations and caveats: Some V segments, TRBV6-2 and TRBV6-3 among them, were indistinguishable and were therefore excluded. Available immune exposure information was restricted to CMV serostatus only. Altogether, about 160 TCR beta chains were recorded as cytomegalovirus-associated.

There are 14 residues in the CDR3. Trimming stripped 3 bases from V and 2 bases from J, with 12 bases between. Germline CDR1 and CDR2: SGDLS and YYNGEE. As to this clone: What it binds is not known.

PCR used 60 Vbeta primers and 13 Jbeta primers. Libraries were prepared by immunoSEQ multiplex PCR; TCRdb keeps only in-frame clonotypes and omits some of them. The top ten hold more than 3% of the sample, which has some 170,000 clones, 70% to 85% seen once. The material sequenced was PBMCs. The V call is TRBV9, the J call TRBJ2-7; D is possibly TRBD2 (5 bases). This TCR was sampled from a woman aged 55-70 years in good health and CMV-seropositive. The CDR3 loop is CASSALDTTYEQYF. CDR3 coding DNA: TGTGCCAGCAGCGCACTAGATACTACCTACGAGCAGTACTTC.